The clone carrying this T cell receptor (beta chain) has a handful of counts. The data were taken from a study of T-cell memory formation after mild COVID-19. TCRdb ran MiXCR on the 5' RACE reads and lists one entry per CDR3 protein. The sample lists 210,000 or so distinct CDR3 sequences, 8% to 11% occurring once. The CDR3 has 16 residues. Germline-derived CDR1 and CDR2 are MNHEY and SVGEGT. The V segment lost 6 bases and the J segment 5 bases; nucleotides outside the gene matches: 11. The rearrangement joins TRBV6-2 or TRBV6-3 to TRBJ1-5; 9 nucleotides match TRBD1. Material for sequencing was PBMCs or a T cell subset sorted from them (not recorded which). This clonotype originated in a man in his late teens or twenties who had mild COVID-19 (a few samples of this study predate the infection). Cell type and time point are not known. CDR3 sequence (DNA): TGTGCCAGCAGAGCGAGGGACAGGGTTATAGATCAGCCCCAGCATTTT. It yields the protein CASRARDRVIDQPQHF.